The 14 T cell receptor beta chains below all came from one sample that was sequenced in a study of blood T cell repertoires in COVID-19. Sequencing used immunoSEQ multiplex PCR; TCRdb keeps in-frame clones, though not all of them. The table includes about 140,000 clones, 80% to 85% detected once. The sequencing sample was made of peripheral blood. The receptors derive from a woman aged 55-75 years with acute or convalescent COVID-19.

The chain links TRBV9 to TRBJ1-1, with TRBD1 matching over 7 bases. CDR1 is SGDLS, CDR2 YYNGEE, per germline. This CDR3 has 14 amino acids. Losses at the gene ends were 4 bases for V and 9 bases for J; bases not matched to a gene: 12. CDR3 protein: CASSPQHGTEKAFF. DNA for the CDR3: TGTGCCAGCAGCCCTCAGCACGGGACAGAGAAAGCTTTCTTT.

This clone was counted only a few times. This chain links TRBV9 with TRBJ2-6; the D gene is possibly TRBD2 (5 bases). Trimming shortened V by 0 bases and J by 0 bases, and 10 bases separated the two germline ends. This CDR3 is 17 amino acids long. CDR1 and CDR2 (germline): SGDLS, YYNGEE. CDR3 bases: TGTGCCAGCAGCGTAGATCCGGGGAACTCTGGGGCCAACGTCCTGACTTTC. Encoded protein: CASSVDPGNSGANVLTF.

V is TRBV7-3 and J is TRBJ2-3; D remains ambiguous. The V end lost 5 bases, the J end lost 2 bases, and 14 bases lay between the germline ends. Germline V gives CDR1 SGHTA, CDR2 FQGTGA. The CDR3 runs to 15 residues. The CDR3 coding sequence is TGTGCCAGCAGCCGCTTGGCGGTGGCCACAGATACGCAGTATTTT. It is translated as CASSRLAVATDTQYF.

This clone was picked up one time. The chain joins TRBV18 to TRBJ2-3; TRBD2 matches 9 bases. CDR1 is KGHSH and CDR2 is LQKENI in the germline V gene. V dropped 2 bases and J dropped 2; count of bases not matched to a gene: 5. CDR3 size: 16 residues. CDR3 sequence: CASSPVSGSSTDTQYF. The CDR3, as DNA: TGTGCCAGCTCACCAGTTAGCGGGAGTTCCACAGATACGCAGTATTTT.

This clone was found a few times. The chain joins TRBV7-2 to TRBJ2-1, with TRBD2 identical over 7 bases. The V gene end was trimmed by 1 base and the J gene end by 14 bases; junction bases not matched to a gene: 5. From germline, CDR1 is SGHTA and CDR2 FQGNSA. This CDR3 has 12 residues. The CDR3 sequence: CASSLVAGAKFF. CDR3 nucleotide sequence: TGTGCCAGCAGCTTAGTGGCGGGAGCGAAGTTCTTC.

This clone has just one count. The chain links TRBV7-3 to TRBJ1-2; D is uncertain. Germline CDR1 reads SGHTA; CDR2 reads FQGTGA. CDR3 length: 13 residues. Trimming left V 5 bases short and J 1 base short, with 8 bases between. CDR3 nucleotides: TGTGCCAGCAGCCTAGACTTTAACTATGGCTACACCTTC. This codes for CASSLDFNYGYTF.

In this sample, this clone turned up once. The chain links TRBV7-3 to TRBJ2-2; tentative D call: TRBD2 (6 bases). CDR1 is SGHTA, CDR2 FQGTGA, per germline. The CDR3 spans 14 residues. V was pared by 7 bases and J by 4 bases, with 13 bases between. CDR3 sequence reads: CASTGSSATGELFF. The DNA for the CDR3 is TGTGCCAGCACCGGGAGCTCGGCCACCGGGGAGCTGTTTTTT.

The count of this clone is one. The V and J genes are TRBV3-1 (or the pseudogene TRBV3-2) and TRBJ2-3; 9 positions agree with TRBD2. Germline V lookup: CDR1 LGHDT, CDR2 YNNKEL (reference sequence). Unmatched junction bases numbered 2, after V lost 4 bases and J lost 0 bases. This CDR3 is 15 amino acids long. This CDR3 is CASSLTSGSTDTQYF. CDR3 nucleotide sequence: TGTGCCAGCAGCCTAACTAGCGGGAGCACAGATACGCAGTATTTT.

This clone was counted a few times. This chain joins TRBV28 and TRBJ2-3; 8 bases are shared with TRBD2. The trim removed 7 bases at V and 3 bases at J, leaving 12 bases unmatched. Germline V gene sequence: CDR1 MDHEN, CDR2 SYDVKM. CDR3 length: 16 amino acids. In DNA form, the CDR3 reads TGTGCCAGCAACCCTCGGTACGGGAGGGCAACAGATACGCAGTATTTT. This translates into CASNPRYGRATDTQYF. Variable domain in full (rest from reference TRBV28 and TRBJ2-3): DVKVTQSSRYLVKRTGEKVFLECVQDMDHENMFWYRQDPGLGLRLIYFSYDVKMKEKGDIPEGYSVSREKKERFSLILESASTNQTSMYLCASNPRYGRATDTQYFGPGTRLTVL.

The chain recombines TRBV7-2 with TRBJ2-5, with D possibly being TRBD2 (5 bases). This CDR3 is 13 amino acids long. Looked up from germline, CDR1 is SGHTA and CDR2 is FQGNSA. The V end was cut by 5 bases, the J end by 1 base, with 8 bases between. CDR3 protein: CASSTEVQETQYF. In DNA, the CDR3 is TGTGCCAGCAGCACGGAGGTCCAAGAGACCCAGTACTTC.

V is TRBV7-2 and J is TRBJ2-5, with 10 bases aligning to TRBD2. The CDR3 is 16 residues long. V shed 8 bases, J shed 2 bases, and the junction held 11 bases outside the gene matches. CDR1 is SGHTA, CDR2 FQGNSA, per germline. DNA for the CDR3: TGTGCCAGCTGCTCTTTAGCGGGAGGACGACAAGAGACCCAGTACTTC. This translates into CASCSLAGGRQETQYF.

The V call is TRBV4-3, the J call TRBJ1-2; D unresolved. This CDR3 has 15 amino acids. Per the germline V gene, CDR1 is LGHNA and CDR2 is YSLEER. The V and J ends lost 1 base and 5 bases respectively, with 14 bases between them. CDR3 nucleotides: TGCGCCAGCAGCCAAGCGGTGACTAATCAATATGGCTACACCTTC. This sequence encodes CASSQAVTNQYGYTF.

This clone came up a few times. The chain joins TRBV28 to TRBJ2-1, with TRBD1 matching over 7 bases. Germline lookup yields CDR1 MDHEN and CDR2 SYDVKM. V lost 11 bases to trimming and J lost 7 bases; unmatched junction nucleotides: 29. This CDR3 has 19 amino acids. CDR3 sequence: CASNSPVGLQRRGRNEQFF. CDR3 in DNA: TGTGCCTCTAACTCCCCAGTGGGGCTCCAGAGAAGGGGGCGTAATGAGCAGTTCTTC.

This clone was seen once. The V and J genes are TRBV7-3 and TRBJ1-4; D is unclear. V gave up 6 bases and J gave up 7 bases, with 18 bases separating them. The CDR3 is 15 residues long. Germline V gene data show CDR1 as SGHTA and CDR2 as FQGTGA. The CDR3: CASSPTGRVGEKLFF. In DNA form, the CDR3 reads TGTGCCAGCAGTCCTACGGGGAGGGTTGGTGAAAAACTGTTTTTT.